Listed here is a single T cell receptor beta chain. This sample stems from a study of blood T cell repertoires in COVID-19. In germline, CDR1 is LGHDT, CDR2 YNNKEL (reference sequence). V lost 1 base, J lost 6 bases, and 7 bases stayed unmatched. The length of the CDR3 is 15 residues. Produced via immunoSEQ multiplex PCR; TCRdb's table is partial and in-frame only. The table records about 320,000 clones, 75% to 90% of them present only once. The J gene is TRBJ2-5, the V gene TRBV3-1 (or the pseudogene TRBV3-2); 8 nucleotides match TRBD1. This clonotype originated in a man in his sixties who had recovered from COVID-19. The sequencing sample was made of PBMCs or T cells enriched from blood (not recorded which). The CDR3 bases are TGTGCCAGCAGCCAAGGGGGACAGGATTGGAAGACCCAGTACTTC. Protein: CASSQGGQDWKTQYF.